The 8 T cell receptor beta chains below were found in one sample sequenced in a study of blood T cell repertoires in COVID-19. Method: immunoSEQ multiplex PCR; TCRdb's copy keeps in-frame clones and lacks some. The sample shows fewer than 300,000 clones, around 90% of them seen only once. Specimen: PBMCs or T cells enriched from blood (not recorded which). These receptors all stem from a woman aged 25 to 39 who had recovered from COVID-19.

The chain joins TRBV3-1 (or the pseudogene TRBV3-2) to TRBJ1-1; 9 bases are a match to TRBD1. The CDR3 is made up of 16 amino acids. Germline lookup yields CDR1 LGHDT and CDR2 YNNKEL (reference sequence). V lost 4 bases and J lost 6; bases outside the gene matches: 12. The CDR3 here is CASSPMDRGAGAEAFF. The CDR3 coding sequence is TGTGCCAGCAGCCCAATGGACAGGGGCGCTGGTGCTGAAGCTTTCTTT.

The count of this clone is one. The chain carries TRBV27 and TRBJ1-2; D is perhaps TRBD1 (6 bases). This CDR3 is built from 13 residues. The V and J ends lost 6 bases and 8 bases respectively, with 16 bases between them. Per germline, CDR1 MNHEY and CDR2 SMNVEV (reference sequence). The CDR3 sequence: CASSPRDNRGYTF. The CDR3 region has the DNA TGTGCCAGCAGCCCAAGGGACAACCGAGGCTACACCTTC.

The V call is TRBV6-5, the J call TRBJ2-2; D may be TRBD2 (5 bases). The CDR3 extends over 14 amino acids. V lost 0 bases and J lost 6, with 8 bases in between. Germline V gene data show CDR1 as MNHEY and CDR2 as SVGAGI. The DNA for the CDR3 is TGTGCCAGCAGTTACTCGAGGGTGGCCGGGGAGCTGTTTTTT. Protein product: CASSYSRVAGELFF.

This CDR3 is CASSEPAGVQETQYF. The DNA of the CDR3 is TGTGCCAGCAGTGAACCCGCGGGGGTCCAAGAGACCCAGTACTTC. The rearrangement uses TRBV25-1 and TRBJ2-5, with 7 bases fitting TRBD2. V lost 2 bases to trimming and J lost 1 base; unmatched junction nucleotides: 4. CDR3 length: 15 amino acids. Per germline, CDR1 MGHDK and CDR2 SYGVNS. The full variable domain, completed using reference TRBV25-1 and TRBJ2-5, is EADIYQTPRYLVIGTGKKITLECSQTMGHDKMYWYQQDPGMELHLIHYSYGVNSTEKGDLSSESTVSRIRTEHFPLTLESARPSHTSQYLCASSEPAGVQETQYFGPGTRLLVL.

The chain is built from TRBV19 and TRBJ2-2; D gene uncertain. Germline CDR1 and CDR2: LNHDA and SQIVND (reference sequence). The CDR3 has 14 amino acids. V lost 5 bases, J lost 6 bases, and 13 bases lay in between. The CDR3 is CASSYVQFAGELFF. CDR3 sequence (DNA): TGTGCCAGTAGTTATGTACAGTTCGCCGGGGAGCTGTTTTTT.

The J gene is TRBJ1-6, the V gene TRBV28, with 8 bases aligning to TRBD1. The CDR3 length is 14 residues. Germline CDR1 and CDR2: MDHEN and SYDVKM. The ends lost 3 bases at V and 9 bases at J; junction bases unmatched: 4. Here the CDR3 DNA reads TGTGCCAGCAGTTTCGGACAGGGCCGTTCACCCCTCCACTTT. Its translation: CASSFGQGRSPLHF.

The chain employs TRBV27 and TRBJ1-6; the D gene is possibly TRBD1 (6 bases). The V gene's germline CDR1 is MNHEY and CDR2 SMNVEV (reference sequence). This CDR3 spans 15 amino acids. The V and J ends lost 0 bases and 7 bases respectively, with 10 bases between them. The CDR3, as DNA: TGTGCCAGCAGTTTATCCTCAGGGGTGAATTCACCCCTCCACTTT. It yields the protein CASSLSSGVNSPLHF.

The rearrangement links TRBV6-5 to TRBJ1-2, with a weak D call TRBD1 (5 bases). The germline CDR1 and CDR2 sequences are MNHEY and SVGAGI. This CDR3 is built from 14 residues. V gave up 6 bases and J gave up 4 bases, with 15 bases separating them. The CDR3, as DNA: TGTGCCAGCAGCAAAGGACAAAGCTTCTATGGCTACACCTTC. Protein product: CASSKGQSFYGYTF.